The 21 T cell receptor beta chains below all came from one sample that was sequenced in a study of Graves' ophthalmopathy and Graves' hyperthyroidism. TCR beta CDR3 amplification used RNA transcripts. RT-PCR was first run with HTBI primers, then multiplex PCR in a second round. One entry per CDR3 protein, called by TCRdb with MiXCR from the multiplex PCR reads. The table shows about 640,000 distinct CDR3 sequences, with about 40% occurring only once. Specimen: peripheral blood. The receptors originated from an adult man with Graves' ophthalmopathy.

This clonotype was observed at least ten times. The chain carries TRBV9 and TRBJ1-3; D gene uncertain. CDR1 is SGDLS, CDR2 YYNGEE, per germline. The CDR3 is 15 amino acids. Trimming removed 3 bases from V and 0 bases from J, with 10 bases in between. CDR3 region: CASSGRPTSGNTIYF. CDR3 nucleotide sequence: TGTGCCAGCAGCGGACGACCAACCTCTGGAAACACCATATATTTT.

The V call is TRBV7-9, the J call TRBJ2-7; no firm D call. V dropped 3 bases and J dropped 5 bases, with 17 bases sitting between them. The germline V gene has CDR1 SEHNR and CDR2 FQNEAQ (reference sequence). The CDR3 consists of 15 residues. The CDR3 spells CASSFGFSGFDEQYF. In DNA form, the CDR3 reads TGTGCCAGCAGCTTCGGCTTCTCCGGCTTCGACGAGCAGTACTTC.

This chain links TRBV11-3 with TRBJ2-5, with D possibly matching TRBD2 (7 bases). The CDR3 consists of 17 residues. V was cut by 5 bases and J by 4 bases, with 23 bases left in between. From germline, CDR1 is SGHNT and CDR2 YENEEA. CDR3 amino acids: CASSRIGGGVGPETQYF. CDR3 nucleotides: TGTGCCAGCAGCCGGATAGGGGGGGGGGTCGGGCCAGAGACCCAGTACTTC.

This clonotype was seen repeatedly, ten times or more. The V call is TRBV10-2, the J call TRBJ2-5; 11 positions agree with TRBD1. The CDR3 has 14 amino acids. J gave up 4 bases and V 6 bases, and 4 bases lay outside the gene matches. Germline CDR1 is WSHSY and CDR2 is SAAADI. The CDR3 spells CASRDRGLGETQYF. CDR3 nucleotide sequence: TGCGCCAGCAGGGACAGGGGGCTCGGAGAGACCCAGTACTTC.

Many counts were recorded for this clonotype. The rearrangement joins TRBV28 to TRBJ1-1, with 7 bases lining up with TRBD1. The CDR3 runs to 15 residues. Germline CDR1 reads MDHEN; CDR2 reads SYDVKM. Trimming at V came to 6 bases and at J to 3 bases, leaving 10 bases not matched to a gene. The CDR3 reads CASRETGQEHTEAFF. In DNA, the CDR3 is TGTGCCAGCAGAGAAACTGGACAGGAACACACTGAAGCTTTCTTT. The full variable domain, rest sourced from reference TRBV28 and TRBJ1-1, is DVKVTQSSRYLVKRTGEKVFLECVQDMDHENMFWYRQDPGLGLRLIYFSYDVKMKEKGDIPEGYSVSREKKERFSLILESASTNQTSMYLCASRETGQEHTEAFFGQGTRLTVV.

This clonotype has a count of ten or more. The rearrangement links TRBV6-5 to TRBJ1-6, with 8 bases identical to TRBD1. The CDR3 contains 16 residues. Germline loops: CDR1 MNHEY, CDR2 SVGAGI. Trimming cost V 2 bases and J 8 bases; bases outside gene matches: 8. The CDR3 spells CASSYLSGTGDSPLHF. The DNA for the CDR3 is TGTGCCAGCAGTTACCTCTCAGGGACAGGCGATTCACCCCTCCACTTT.

The rearrangement uses TRBV9 and TRBJ2-7; no reliable D call. The CDR3 covers 13 residues. Trimming shortened V by 3 bases and J by 5 bases, and 12 bases separated the two germline ends. Per the germline V gene, CDR1 is SGDLS and CDR2 is YYNGEE. CDR3 coding DNA: TGTGCCAGCAGCGGCGGAGTCGACGACGAGCAGTACTTC. Its protein is CASSGGVDDEQYF.

The rearrangement links TRBV2 to TRBJ1-4, with TRBD1 as a possible D gene (5 bases). Trimming removed 2 bases from V and 14 bases from J, with 21 bases in between. Germline V gene data show CDR1 as SNHLY and CDR2 as FYNNEI. The CDR3 extends over 15 amino acids. CDR3 sequence reads: CASSEYRTRGFRLFF. The CDR3 nucleotides read TGTGCCAGCAGTGAATACAGGACTAGAGGGTTCAGGCTGTTTTTT.

This clonotype was detected many times. The V call is TRBV16, the J call TRBJ2-5; TRBD1 or TRBD2 may be the D gene (5 bases each). The length of the CDR3 is 13 residues. Trimming removed 4 bases at V and 5 bases at J, with 11 bases between. In germline, CDR1 is KGHSY, CDR2 FQNENV. Here the CDR3 reads CASSRGKQETQYF. In nucleotides, the CDR3 is TGTGCCAGCAGCCGGGGGAAACAGGAGACCCAGTACTTC.

This clonotype was counted many times. The chain joins TRBV13 to TRBJ1-6, with 11 bases lining up with TRBD1. Germline V gene lookup returns CDR1 PRHDT and CDR2 FYEKMQ (reference sequence). The CDR3 is made up of 16 amino acids. With V trimmed by 5 bases and J by 6 bases, 6 bases remained unmatched. For the CDR3, the DNA is TGTGCCAGCAGCCACCCGGACAGGGGGCCTAATTCACCCCTCCACTTT. This encodes CASSHPDRGPNSPLHF.

This clonotype was counted ten times or more. This rearrangement joins TRBV6-6 to TRBJ1-2; TRBD1 matches 8 bases. CDR1 is MNHNY, CDR2 SVGAGI, per germline (reference sequence). V gave up 6 bases and J gave up 8 bases; unmatched junction bases: 8. The CDR3 runs 13 residues. CDR3 loop: CASRLDREYGYTF. The CDR3 DNA sequence: TGTGCCAGCAGGCTGGACAGGGAATACGGCTACACCTTC.

This clonotype was counted ten times or more. This chain joins TRBV7-9 and TRBJ2-2; 8 bases agree with TRBD1. The CDR3 is 16 amino acids. V dropped 2 bases and J dropped 2; count of bases not matched to a gene: 4. Per the germline V gene, CDR1 is SEHNR and CDR2 is FQNEAQ (reference sequence). The CDR3 DNA is TGTGCCAGCAGCTTACAGACAGGGGTTAACACCGGGGAGCTGTTTTTT. Translated, it gives CASSLQTGVNTGELFF.

In this sample, this clonotype turned up many times. This chain uses TRBV7-2 with TRBJ2-7; tentatively, D is TRBD1 or TRBD2 (5 bases each). The CDR3 has 15 residues. Germline V gives CDR1 SGHTA, CDR2 FQGNSA. Deletions cut 4 bases from V and 1 base from J, with 14 bases between. Written as DNA, the CDR3 is TGTGCCAGCAGCTCTTCTCCGGGACCTTCCTACGAGCAGTACTTC. Translation: CASSSSPGPSYEQYF.

V is TRBV2 and J is TRBJ1-1, with D perhaps TRBD1 (6 bases). The CDR3 is 14 residues long. Germline V gene data show CDR1 as SNHLY and CDR2 as FYNNEI. Trimming pared 6 bases from V and 0 bases from J, leaving 11 bases between. In DNA form, the CDR3 reads TGTGCCAGCAGAAGGGGGGTACTGAACACTGAAGCTTTCTTT. Its translation: CASRRGVLNTEAFF.

This clonotype was picked up many times. The chain uses TRBV7-2 and TRBJ2-6; D is uncertain. CDR1 and CDR2 (germline): SGHTA, FQGNSA. Trimming stripped 2 bases from V and 2 bases from J, with 4 bases between. The CDR3 is 14 amino acids. The CDR3 DNA reads as TGTGCCAGCAGCTTAACCACTGGGGCCAACGTCCTGACTTTC. Translating it yields CASSLTTGANVLTF.

About this clonotype itself: The conserved closing phenylalanine or tryptophan is absent in this CDR3, likely reflecting a read error. The CDR3 region has the DNA TGTGCCAGCAACGTAGACGGACAGGGGTATTCACCCCTCCACATT. Translating it yields CASNVDGQGYSPLHI. The chain couples TRBV9 to TRBJ1-6; TRBD1 matches 9 bases. The CDR3 is 15 amino acids. Germline CDR1 reads SGDLS; CDR2 reads YYNGEE.

This clonotype was seen at least ten times. CDR3: CATSRGDSFSNQPQHF. DNA for the CDR3: TGTGCCACCAGCAGAGGTGACAGTTTTAGCAATCAGCCCCAGCATTTT. The V call is TRBV15, the J call TRBJ1-5, with D possibly matching TRBD1 (5 bases). The germline V and J ends were trimmed by 1 base and 0 bases, with 10 bases remaining between them. The CDR3 length is 16 residues. Germline V lookup: CDR1 LNHNV, CDR2 YYDKDF (reference sequence).

This clonotype was picked up many times. The V gene is TRBV12-3 or TRBV12-4, the J gene TRBJ2-5, with 7 bases matching TRBD1. Trimming at V came to 4 bases and at J to 3 bases, leaving 2 bases not matched to a gene. This CDR3 contains 13 residues. CDR3 sequence reads: CASSSGTEETQYF. Written as DNA, the CDR3 is TGTGCCAGCAGTTCCGGGACAGAAGAGACCCAGTACTTC.

This clonotype was detected ten times or more. The V gene is TRBV10-2, the J gene TRBJ1-1, with no clear D. This CDR3 is 16 amino acids long. The germline CDR1 and CDR2 sequences are WSHSY and SAAADI. V was cut by 2 bases and J by 3 bases, with 16 bases left in between. This CDR3 is CASSETHSLYDTEAFF. In DNA, the CDR3 is TGCGCCAGCAGTGAGACGCACAGCCTATACGACACTGAAGCTTTCTTT.

The gene calls are TRBV28 and TRBJ1-1; D unresolved. Germline V gene sequence: CDR1 MDHEN, CDR2 SYDVKM. Trimming removed 5 bases at V and 0 bases at J, with 4 bases between. This CDR3 has 12 amino acids. The CDR3, as DNA: TGTGCCAGCAGTATCTTGAACACTGAAGCTTTCTTT. Its translation: CASSILNTEAFF.

The chain joins TRBV9 to TRBJ2-2; D may be TRBD1 (5 bases). The CDR3 has 16 amino acids. The ends were cut back, 2 bases at V and 3 bases at J, with 14 bases in the middle. Germline-derived CDR1 and CDR2 are SGDLS and YYNGEE. The CDR3 bases are TGTGCCAGCAGCGTTACCGAACCCAGGGACACCGGGGAGCTGTTTTTT. This translates into CASSVTEPRDTGELFF. Filled out from reference TRBV9 and TRBJ2-2, the complete variable domain reads DSGVTQTPKHLITATGQRVTLRCSPRSGDLSVYWYQQSLDQGLQFLIQYYNGEERAKGNILERFSAQQFPDLHSELNLSSLELGDSALYFCASSVTEPRDTGELFFGEGSRLTVL.